One and the same sample provided the 8 T cell receptor beta chains below, sequenced in a study of naive and memory T cell subsets (dated by TCRdb to 2016 to 2017). The study described a robust, sensitive protocol for amplifying, sequencing and analyzing TCRs, using 3' ligation of a UMI-containing oligonucleotide to TCR cDNA. To prepare the library, 5' RACE was applied. Sequencing instrument: Illumina MiSeq. Four rounds of PCR, run with the SP2 primer together with nested alpha and beta constant region primers, were used to amplify the ligated cDNA. TCRdb passed the public sequencing reads through fastp at Q25 and MiXCR, retaining productive beta sequences. Records with the same CDR3 protein are collapsed into one entry carrying the most frequent genes and DNA. The sample table holds approximately 32,000 distinct CDR3 sequences, of which roughly a sixth were seen once. The ten largest clones add up to around 2.5% of the sample.

The receptor set was obtained from a female donor in good health.

The sample holds many counts of this clonotype. The chain carries TRBV20-1 and TRBJ2-2; TRBD1 matches at 7 bases. There are 15 residues in the CDR3. Germline-derived CDR1 and CDR2 are DFQATT and SNEGSKA (reference sequence). With 6 bases clipped from V and 6 bases from J, the junction kept 13 bases outside the gene matches. The CDR3 DNA sequence: TGCAGTGCCCGGACGACAGGGTCCCGATCCGGGGAGCTGTTTTTT. This sequence encodes CSARTTGSRSGELFF.

This clonotype counts as medium-sized. The genes are TRBV3-1 and TRBJ2-6; no reliable D call. V lost 1 base, J lost 1 base, and 8 bases lay in between. Germline CDR1 LGHDT, CDR2 YNNKEL (reference sequence). The CDR3 spans 16 residues. The CDR3 region is CASSQGDGSGANVLTF. CDR3 DNA sequence: TGTGCCAGCAGCCAAGGGGATGGGTCTGGGGCCAACGTCCTGACTTTC.

This clonotype was counted only a few times. The chain links TRBV12-3 or TRBV12-4 to TRBJ2-3, with D possibly matching TRBD1 (6 bases). This CDR3 is 11 amino acids long. The V gene lost 2 bases and the J gene lost 11 bases, with 8 bases spanning the gap. In DNA, the CDR3 is TGTGCCAGCAGTTTAAGGGACAAGCAGTATTTT. It translates to CASSLRDKQYF.

The genes are TRBV9 and TRBJ1-2, with unresolved D. Germline CDR1 and CDR2: SGDLS and YYNGEE. The CDR3 runs 12 residues. Trimming removed 0 bases from V and 10 bases from J, with 10 bases in between. CDR3 region: CASSVANSFYTF. CDR3 nucleotide sequence: TGTGCCAGCAGCGTAGCTAACAGTTTCTACACCTTC.

The chain employs TRBV9 and TRBJ1-6, with unresolved D. Trimming stripped 4 bases from V and 9 bases from J, with 17 bases between. The germline gives CDR1 SGDLS, CDR2 YYNGEE. The CDR3 consists of 15 residues. The CDR3 protein is CASSLQDGRISPLHF. Written as DNA, the CDR3 is TGTGCCAGCAGCTTACAAGACGGACGCATTTCACCCCTCCACTTT.

This clonotype has more than one count but fewer than ten. The genes are TRBV12-5 and TRBJ1-5; D is ambiguous. Germline loops: CDR1 LGHNT, CDR2 FRNRAP. Deletions cut 6 bases from V and 7 bases from J, with 7 bases between. The CDR3 is 11 residues long. The CDR3 bases are TGTGCTAGTGGCGTTGACCAGCCCCAGCATTTT. Its protein product is CASGVDQPQHF.

The V call is TRBV18, the J call TRBJ1-1; the D gene is possibly TRBD1 (5 bases). The ends were cut back, 3 bases at V and 1 base at J, with 9 bases in the middle. The germline CDR1 and CDR2 sequences are KGHSH and LQKENI. This CDR3 contains 14 residues. As DNA, the CDR3 is TGTGCCAGCTCACCGGGACGTAAGAACACTGAAGCTTTCTTT. This codes for CASSPGRKNTEAFF.

This clonotype was recorded at least ten times. V and J are TRBV2 and TRBJ1-5; 9 bases align to TRBD1. Trimming cost V 5 bases and J 1 base; bases outside gene matches: 15. CDR3 length: 19 residues. Germline V gene data show CDR1 as SNHLY and CDR2 as FYNNEI. The CDR3 loop is CASSQGKGTGFISNQPQHF. In DNA, the CDR3 is TGTGCCAGCAGTCAAGGCAAAGGGACAGGGTTTATAAGCAATCAGCCCCAGCATTTT.